The entry below gives a single T cell receptor beta chain sequence along with its context. Its antigen is not known. Possible read error: a much larger clone is one base away. This CDR3 contains 15 residues. Germline lookup yields CDR1 MNHNY and CDR2 SVGAGI (reference sequence). The study extracted blood RNA from unsorted whole blood and also extracted germline DNA. The data belong to a study of tumor-infiltrating lymphocytes in primary liver carcinoma. Findings and limits, study-wide: Bulk unsorted sampling precluded comparing CD4+ and CD8+ repertoires. Blood had a significantly lower top-250-clone fraction than tumors did (p = 0.039).

From 500 ng of total RNA, TCR beta-specific cDNA was reverse-transcribed using a constant-region primer. TCR beta libraries came from three nested multiplex PCR rounds using slightly modified ARM-PCR. Forward primers for TRBV1-TRBV30 and a C-beta reverse primer served the first two PCR rounds, at around 9 cycles each. TCRdb reprocessed the multiplex PCR reads via MiXCR and lists one record per CDR3 protein. Of about 200,000 distinct CDR3 sequences in the sample, roughly two thirds were seen once. This clonotype was sampled from a woman aged 55-70 years with primary liver carcinoma and hepatitis B virus infection. The sequencing input was peripheral blood. This chain links TRBV6-6 with TRBJ2-1, with D perhaps TRBD1 or TRBD2 (7 bases each). CDR3 bases: TGTGCCAGCGGTTACTCTCAGGGGGGGTACAATGAGCAGTTCTTC. Encoded protein: CASGYSQGGYNEQFF.